A single sample gave rise to the 26 T cell receptor beta chains below, sequenced in a study of vaccination effects on CD4 cells after COVID-19. Generated by immunoSEQ multiplex PCR, the TCRdb table keeps only in-frame clones and is missing some. The repertoire holds tens of thousands of clones, more than 70% seen once, with approximately 6% in the top ten. Antigen specificity for these receptors is unknown. Pools of viral peptides were used by the ViraFEST assay to expand antigen-specific CD4+ T cells ahead of sequencing. Following 10 days of culture, CD4+ T cells were isolated. Recipients of the vaccine had no prior SARS-CoV-2 infection and negative nucleocapsid antibodies. The specimen comprised CD4+ T cells from PBMCs cultured with HCoV-OC43 spike peptides, sampled before COVID-19 vaccination. Noted subset: HCoV-OC43 spike overlapping peptide pool stimulation. The source is a human donor who received a COVID-19 vaccine.

The CDR3 loop is CASSRPTSATSTDTQYF. The CDR3 bases are TGTGCCAGTTCCCGTCCGACTAGCGCAACTAGCACAGATACGCAGTATTTT. The genes are TRBV19 and TRBJ2-3, with TRBD2 matching over 8 bases. The V gene's germline CDR1 is LNHDA and CDR2 SQIVND (reference sequence). After removal of 8 bases from V and 0 bases from J, the junction contained 13 bases not matched to a gene. This CDR3 is 17 amino acids long.

The CDR3 reads CASNGKGRGNEKLFF. CDR3 DNA sequence: TGTGCCAGCAATGGGAAGGGGCGGGGAAATGAAAAACTGTTTTTT. The rearrangement links TRBV6-5 to TRBJ1-4; D possibly corresponds to TRBD1 (5 bases). V dropped 7 bases and J dropped 5 bases, with 17 bases sitting between them. CDR1 is MNHEY and CDR2 is SVGAGI in the germline V gene. The CDR3 totals 15 residues.

With regard to this clone: This CDR3 is also generated by other DNA sequences in the sample. This sequence joins TRBV5-1 and TRBJ1-3; no firm D call. This CDR3 contains 14 residues. Per the germline V gene, CDR1 is SGHRS and CDR2 is YFSETQ. V was cut by 5 bases and J by 1 base, with 10 bases left in between. The CDR3 protein is CASSLGLSGNTIYF. The CDR3 DNA follows: TGCGCCAGCAGTCTCGGGCTTTCTGGAAACACCATATATTTT.

The V and J genes are TRBV6-2 or TRBV6-3 and TRBJ1-5; D gene ambiguous. Germline V CDR1 and CDR2: MNHEY, SVGEGT. Trimming took off 0 bases at V and 6 bases at J, with 9 bases between the two ends. The CDR3 contains 14 residues. DNA for the CDR3: TGTGCCAGCAGTTACTCGGGTCGGCGTCAGCCCCAGCATTTT. Translated: CASSYSGRRQPQHF.

V and J are TRBV11-3 and TRBJ1-1; D is unclear. The CDR3 length is 15 residues. With 0 bases removed from V and 2 bases from J, the gap between germline ends came to 10 bases. Germline CDR1 SGHNT, CDR2 YENEEA. The CDR3 nucleotides are TGTGCCAGCAGCTTAGATGGTTCCGCCAACACTGAAGCTTTCTTT. Amino acid sequence: CASSLDGSANTEAFF.

V usage is TRBV2 and J usage is TRBJ1-2; possibly TRBD1 for D (6 bases). The CDR3 length is 13 residues. Per germline, CDR1 SNHLY and CDR2 FYNNEI. The V gene lost 4 bases and the J gene lost 8 bases, with 14 bases spanning the gap. CDR3 loop: CASSASTGVGYTF. In DNA form, the CDR3 reads TGTGCCAGCAGTGCTTCGACAGGAGTCGGCTACACCTTC.

The chain has TRBV15 and TRBJ1-5; D remains ambiguous. The CDR3 consists of 14 residues. The V end was cut by 3 bases, the J end by 5 bases, with 11 bases between. Germline-derived CDR1 and CDR2 are LNHNV and YYDKDF (reference sequence). In nucleotides, the CDR3 is TGTGCCACCAGCAGGACGGCGAACTATCAGCCCCAGCATTTT. Translating it yields CATSRTANYQPQHF.

The chain couples TRBV6-5 to TRBJ1-1, with 12 bases aligning to TRBD1. Germline assignment: CDR1 MNHEY and CDR2 SVGAGI. This CDR3 is built from 15 residues. J was trimmed by 2 bases and V by 8 bases; bases with no gene match: 6. CDR3 in amino acids: CASRGQGAGNTEAFF. CDR3 nucleotides: TGTGCCAGCCGGGGACAGGGGGCGGGAAACACTGAAGCTTTCTTT.

The CDR3 reads CASSVEPFGGTQYF. The DNA for the CDR3 is TGTGCCAGCAGCGTAGAACCCTTCGGGGGTACGCAGTATTTT. The rearrangement joins TRBV9 to TRBJ2-3; tentative D call: TRBD2 (6 bases). Per the germline V gene, CDR1 is SGDLS and CDR2 is YYNGEE. The CDR3 has 14 residues. V lost 0 bases to trimming and J lost 8 bases, with 13 bases between them.

This clone was seen only once. The CDR3 bases are TGTGCCAGCAGCGTTCGTACGGGGGGCGGTACCGGGGAGCTGTTTTTT. This gives the protein CASSVRTGGGTGELFF. V gene TRBV11-3 combines with J gene TRBJ2-2; a weak D match, TRBD2 (7 bases). The V gene's germline CDR1 is SGHNT and CDR2 YENEEA. V lost 5 bases and J 5 bases, leaving 18 bases between the germline ends. The CDR3 loop spans 16 amino acids. The full variable domain, in which reference TRBV11-3 and TRBJ2-2 provide the parts outside the CDR3, is EAGVVQSPRYKIIEKKQPVAFWCNPISGHNTLYWYLQNLGQGPELLIRYENEEAVDDSQLPKDRFSAERLKGVDSTLKIQPAELGDSAVYLCASSVRTGGGTGELFFGEGSRLTVL.

The chain uses TRBV3-1 (or the pseudogene TRBV3-2) and TRBJ2-3; 7 bases are shared with TRBD2. The germline V gene encodes CDR1 LGHDT and CDR2 YNNKEL (reference sequence). The CDR3 has 17 amino acids. V shed 3 bases, J shed 0 bases, and the junction held 9 bases outside the gene matches. The CDR3 DNA reads TGTGCCAGCAGCCACCTGAGGACTAGACTAAGCACAGATACGCAGTATTTT. It codes for CASSHLRTRLSTDTQYF.

The rearrangement uses TRBV5-8 and TRBJ2-3; D call uncertain. V was pared by 8 bases and J by 0 bases, with 16 bases between. The CDR3 has 15 residues. CDR1 and CDR2 (germline): SGHTS, YDEGEE. The CDR3 region has the DNA TGTGCCAGTCCGTCAAGGATACCTAGCACAGATACGCAGTATTTT. Residues: CASPSRIPSTDTQYF.

The genes are TRBV12-3 or TRBV12-4 and TRBJ2-5; 7 bases match TRBD1. With 5 bases clipped from V and 3 bases from J, the junction kept 3 bases outside the gene matches. This CDR3 is 13 amino acids long. The CDR3 reads CASSQTGKETQYF. The CDR3 coding sequence is TGTGCCAGCAGTCAGACAGGGAAAGAGACCCAGTACTTC.

This chain uses TRBV6-4 with TRBJ2-7; no clear D. Germline-derived CDR1 and CDR2 are MRHNA and SNTAGT. The CDR3 covers 15 residues. V was shortened by 0 bases and J by 0 bases, with 9 bases between the two germline ends. The CDR3 loop is CASSDSDFYSYEQYV. The CDR3, as DNA: TGTGCCAGCAGTGACTCTGACTTTTACTCCTACGAGCAGTACGTC.

The chain couples TRBV2 to TRBJ2-3; TRBD2 agrees at 11 bases. The trim removed 4 bases at V and 1 base at J, leaving 1 base unmatched. The CDR3 has 15 residues. The germline V gene has CDR1 SNHLY and CDR2 FYNNEI. The CDR3 coding sequence is TGTGCCAGCAGTGTACTAGCGGGGGGCACAGATACGCAGTATTTT. It encodes CASSVLAGGTDTQYF. Full variable domain (remainder filled in from reference TRBV2 and TRBJ2-3): EPEVTQTPSHQVTQMGQEVILRCVPISNHLYFYWYRQILGQKVEFLVSFYNNEISEKSEIFDDQFSVERPDGSNFTLKIRSTKLEDSAMYFCASSVLAGGTDTQYFGPGTRLTVL.

This chain joins TRBV7-2 and TRBJ2-3, with TRBD2 matching 9 bases. Germline lookup yields CDR1 SGHTA and CDR2 FQGNSA. Trimming took 1 base from V and 14 from J; bases not matched to a gene: 10. The CDR3 extends over 14 amino acids. As DNA, the CDR3 is TGTGCCAGCAGCTTAGTCAGGGGCGGGGGGGCCGCGTATTTT. Its translation: CASSLVRGGGAAYF.

The CDR3 DNA reads as TGTGCCAGCTCAGGTTCAGGGGGCGGCAATCAGCCCCAGCATTTT. It yields the protein CASSGSGGGNQPQHF. The chain couples TRBV18 to TRBJ1-5; 8 nucleotides match TRBD1. The CDR3 has 15 residues. The J segment lost 2 bases and the V segment lost 5 bases, leaving 5 bases of the junction unmatched. Germline CDR1 reads KGHSH; CDR2 reads LQKENI. Variable domain in full (rest from reference TRBV18 and TRBJ1-5): NAGVMQNPRHLVRRRGQEARLRCSPMKGHSHVYWYRQLPEEGLKFMVYLQKENIIDESGMPKERFSAEFPKEGPSILRIQQVVRGDSAAYFCASSGSGGGNQPQHFGDGTRLSIL.

V usage is TRBV18 and J usage is TRBJ2-5; maybe TRBD1 (5 bases). The CDR3 loop spans 13 amino acids. V shed 2 bases and J shed 2 bases, with 6 bases lying between them. Germline values: CDR1 KGHSH, CDR2 LQKENI. The CDR3 DNA is TGTGCCAGCTCACCATACAGGCAAGAGACCCAGTACTTC. Translated: CASSPYRQETQYF.

This clone was seen more than once but under ten times. The rearrangement uses TRBV7-3 and TRBJ1-4; TRBD1 is a possible D gene (6 bases). Germline V gives CDR1 SGHTA, CDR2 FQGTGA. Between the trimmed V and J ends, which lost 4 bases and 3 bases, there was a span of 6 bases. The CDR3 length is 13 residues. The CDR3 coding sequence is TGTGCCAGCAGCTGGGGGCCTAATGAAAAACTGTTTTTT. It yields the protein CASSWGPNEKLFF.

V and J are TRBV5-1 and TRBJ1-1; D ambiguous. Germline V gives CDR1 SGHRS, CDR2 YFSETQ. This CDR3 is built from 13 residues. V dropped 4 bases and J dropped 2 bases, with 9 bases sitting between them. The CDR3 region is CASSQVPNTEAFF. The DNA of the CDR3 is TGCGCCAGCAGCCAAGTTCCCAACACTGAAGCTTTCTTT.

This chain connects TRBV30 to TRBJ1-2; D perhaps matches TRBD1 (5 bases). This CDR3 comprises 16 residues. V was trimmed by 0 bases and J by 2 bases, leaving 16 bases between them. Germline-derived CDR1 and CDR2 are GTSNPN and SVGIG (reference sequence). The CDR3 reads CAWSVKLGRPNYGYTF. The CDR3 DNA follows: TGTGCCTGGAGTGTAAAGCTGGGACGTCCAAACTATGGCTACACCTTC.

CDR3 residues: CAISDDRMLSPLHF. CDR3 nucleotides: TGTGCCATCAGTGACGACCGCATGCTTTCACCCCTCCACTTT. The chain recombines TRBV10-3 with TRBJ1-6, with no clear D. The V gene's germline CDR1 is ENHRY and CDR2 SYGVKD. The CDR3 runs 14 residues. The V end was cut by 3 bases, the J end by 9 bases, with 12 bases between.

The chain combines TRBV28 with TRBJ2-5; D might be TRBD1 or TRBD2, each matching 5 bases. From germline, CDR1 is MDHEN and CDR2 SYDVKM. V was cut by 2 bases and J by 1 base, with 11 bases left in between. The CDR3 covers 15 residues. The CDR3 here is CASSLHSGGQETQYF. The CDR3 coding sequence is TGTGCCAGCAGTTTACATAGTGGGGGCCAAGAGACCCAGTACTTC.

This clone has only a few counts. The genes are TRBV7-9 and TRBJ1-2; the match to TRBD1 covers 10 bases. V lost 0 bases to trimming and J lost 0 bases; unmatched junction nucleotides: 4. CDR1 is SEHNR and CDR2 is FQNEAQ in the germline V gene (reference sequence). There are 17 residues in the CDR3. The CDR3 region has the DNA TGTGCCAGCAGCTTAGCGACAGGGGGCTCCTCTAACTATGGCTACACCTTC. Its translation is CASSLATGGSSNYGYTF.

The chain links TRBV5-1 to TRBJ2-5, with TRBD1 identical over 11 bases. The CDR3 spans 15 residues. J lost 5 bases, V lost 0 bases, and 3 bases had no gene match. CDR1 and CDR2 from the germline V gene are SGHRS and YFSETQ. The CDR3, as DNA: TGCGCCAGCAGCTTGGCGGGACAGGGGGGGGAGACCCAGTACTTC. This sequence encodes CASSLAGQGGETQYF.

This rearrangement joins TRBV13 to TRBJ2-2; no clear D gene. The length of the CDR3 is 12 residues. Per germline, CDR1 PRHDT and CDR2 FYEKMQ (reference sequence). The V and J ends lost 2 bases and 11 bases respectively, with 9 bases between them. CDR3 amino acids: CASSLRLDELFF. CDR3 DNA sequence: TGTGCCAGCAGCTTAAGACTGGATGAGCTGTTTTTT.